The next 20 T cell receptor beta chains were all read from a single sample in a study of cytomegalovirus exposure and HLA in healthy donors. This table comes from immunoSEQ multiplex PCR, and its TCRdb copy is limited to in-frame clones, with some not included. The sample comprises about 400,000 clones, 80% to 90% of which are singletons, and under 0.95% rests with the top ten. What was sequenced was PBMCs. The receptors originated from a young woman in good health and CMV-seronegative.

The rearrangement uses TRBV25-1 and TRBJ2-6, with D possibly matching TRBD1 (6 bases). Trimming cost V 6 bases and J 2 bases, with 20 bases left between them. In germline, CDR1 is MGHDK, CDR2 SYGVNS. This CDR3 contains 18 residues. The CDR3 loop is CASRAPGGVGAGANVLTF. In DNA form, the CDR3 reads TGTGCCAGCAGGGCCCCTGGGGGCGTCGGTGCTGGGGCCAACGTCCTGACTTTC. Filled out from reference TRBV25-1 and TRBJ2-6, the complete variable domain reads EADIYQTPRYLVIGTGKKITLECSQTMGHDKMYWYQQDPGMELHLIHYSYGVNSTEKGDLSSESTVSRIRTEHFPLTLESARPSHTSQYLCASRAPGGVGAGANVLTFGAGSRLTVL.

The chain recombines TRBV15 with TRBJ2-3; TRBD1 matches at 8 bases. The CDR3 covers 19 residues. Germline assignment: CDR1 LNHNV and CDR2 YYDKDF (reference sequence). Losses at the gene ends were 1 base for V and 2 bases for J; bases not matched to a gene: 14. CDR3 sequence: CATSRVVAGAGGFTDTQYF. CDR3 nucleotides: TGTGCCACCAGCAGAGTAGTAGCCGGGGCAGGGGGCTTCACAGATACGCAGTATTTT.

For the CDR3, the DNA is TGTGCCAGCTCCCTCAGGGGGTCTGGTGGAAACACCATATATTTT. It yields the protein CASSLRGSGGNTIYF. This rearrangement joins TRBV18 to TRBJ1-3, with 7 bases aligning to TRBD1. The CDR3 has 15 residues. Germline V gene sequence: CDR1 KGHSH, CDR2 LQKENI. V trimming: 6 bases; J trimming: 3 bases; junction bases outside the gene matches: 8.

The gene calls are TRBV6-1 and TRBJ2-7; 8 bases line up with TRBD2. This CDR3 has 14 amino acids. Trimming removed 3 bases from V and 2 bases from J; junction bases left unmatched: 3. Germline CDR1 reads MNHNS; CDR2 reads SASEGT. The CDR3 loop is CASSDFSGAYEQYF. In nucleotides, the CDR3 is TGTGCCAGCAGTGATTTTAGCGGGGCCTACGAGCAGTACTTC.

The J gene is TRBJ2-2, the V gene TRBV4-2; the D gene is possibly TRBD2 (6 bases). The CDR3 covers 18 residues. Germline-derived CDR1 and CDR2 are LGHNA and YNFKEQ. Trimming cost V 3 bases and J 1 base, with 18 bases left between them. The CDR3 spells CASSQRGNLVRNTGELFF. CDR3 DNA: TGTGCCAGCAGCCAGCGGGGCAACTTGGTCCGGAACACCGGGGAGCTGTTTTTT.

The V and J genes are TRBV7-8 and TRBJ2-1; D unclear. Looked up from germline, CDR1 is SGHVS and CDR2 is FQNEAQ. The CDR3 length is 13 residues. V gave up 5 bases and J gave up 2 bases, with 7 bases separating them. The CDR3 protein is CASSPTAYNEQFF. In DNA, the CDR3 is TGTGCCAGCAGCCCCACAGCCTACAATGAGCAGTTCTTC.

Only one count was recorded for this clone. This chain joins TRBV29-1 and TRBJ2-1; 8 bases map to TRBD1. CDR1 is SQVTM and CDR2 is ANQGSEA in the germline V gene. V was clipped by 1 base and J by 2 bases; unmatched bases: 7. This CDR3 comprises 16 residues. The CDR3 is CSVEGAQGAAYNEQFF. CDR3 DNA: TGCAGCGTTGAAGGGGCTCAGGGGGCCGCCTACAATGAGCAGTTCTTC.

This clone was seen once. The chain links TRBV28 to TRBJ2-3; 7 bases map to TRBD2. CDR1 and CDR2 (germline): MDHEN, SYDVKM. Trimming at V came to 3 bases and at J to 4 bases, leaving 7 bases not matched to a gene. The CDR3 runs to 15 residues. CDR3 loop: CASSLGRARPDTQYF. CDR3 bases: TGTGCCAGCAGTTTGGGGAGGGCCCGACCAGATACGCAGTATTTT.

The chain is built from TRBV28 and TRBJ1-6, with a weak D call TRBD1 (5 bases). The V gene's germline CDR1 is MDHEN and CDR2 SYDVKM. This CDR3 is 15 amino acids long. V lost 5 bases to trimming and J lost 10 bases, with 18 bases between them. In nucleotides, the CDR3 is TGTGCCAGCAGTGTAACGGGGGGATCACGCTCACCCCTCCACTTT. Translated, it gives CASSVTGGSRSPLHF. Full variable domain (remainder filled in from reference TRBV28 and TRBJ1-6): DVKVTQSSRYLVKRTGEKVFLECVQDMDHENMFWYRQDPGLGLRLIYFSYDVKMKEKGDIPEGYSVSREKKERFSLILESASTNQTSMYLCASSVTGGSRSPLHFGNGTRLTVT.

This clone appeared a few times. This sample includes further DNA sequences coding for the same CDR3. J is TRBJ1-2 and V is TRBV28; a possible D gene is TRBD1 (5 bases). The CDR3 is made up of 14 amino acids. Germline V gene lookup returns CDR1 MDHEN and CDR2 SYDVKM. Trimming removed 2 bases from V and 5 bases from J, with 12 bases in between. The CDR3 bases are TGTGCCAGCAGTTTAGGTGCCAGGGTATATGGCTACACCTTC. The encoded protein is CASSLGARVYGYTF.

This clone was recorded once. This chain links TRBV18 with TRBJ2-5, with D maybe TRBD1 (5 bases). The V gene lost 3 bases and the J gene lost 5 bases, with 13 bases spanning the gap. The CDR3 contains 14 residues. CDR1 KGHSH and CDR2 LQKENI come from the germline V gene. CDR3 residues: CASSPGPAGETQYF. The CDR3 coding sequence is TGTGCCAGCTCACCTGGCCCAGCAGGGGAGACCCAGTACTTC.

This chain joins TRBV5-1 and TRBJ2-7; D may be TRBD1 (6 bases). Germline V lookup: CDR1 SGHRS, CDR2 YFSETQ. There are 15 residues in the CDR3. V lost 3 bases, J lost 5 bases, and 18 bases lay in between. The CDR3: CASSYRDPGLHEQYF. The CDR3 bases are TGCGCCAGCAGCTACAGGGACCCTGGATTGCACGAGCAGTACTTC.

This chain connects TRBV18 to TRBJ1-4; 8 bases align to TRBD1. The CDR3 is 16 amino acids. V was pared by 4 bases and J by 0 bases, with 4 bases of the junction left unmatched. Germline lookup yields CDR1 KGHSH and CDR2 LQKENI. DNA for the CDR3: TGTGCCAGCTCACAAACACAGGGGGCAACTAATGAAAAACTGTTTTTT. Protein sequence: CASSQTQGATNEKLFF.

This chain links TRBV27 with TRBJ2-1, with D possibly being TRBD2 (5 bases). Trimming pared 5 bases from V and 8 bases from J, leaving 16 bases between. Germline CDR1 and CDR2: MNHEY and SMNVEV (reference sequence). CDR3 length equals 14 residues. The CDR3 nucleotides read TGTGCCAGCAGTCACATACGGGGTGGCGATGAGCAGTTCTTC. Encoded protein: CASSHIRGGDEQFF.

The chain combines TRBV19 with TRBJ2-7; D perhaps matches TRBD2 (5 bases). The CDR3 covers 15 residues. The germline gives CDR1 LNHDA, CDR2 SQIVND (reference sequence). V lost 2 bases and J 7 bases, leaving 18 bases between the germline ends. DNA of the CDR3: TGTGCCAGTAGTATAATAAGGGCAACCCGAGGGGAGCAGTACTTC. Its translation is CASSIIRATRGEQYF.

This clone was detected only a few times. The genes are TRBV18 and TRBJ2-1, with D perhaps TRBD2 (5 bases). CDR3 length: 14 amino acids. The germline gives CDR1 KGHSH, CDR2 LQKENI. V was cut by 0 bases and J by 12 bases, with 15 bases left in between. CDR3 loop: CASSPPTVAPGQFF. CDR3 DNA sequence: TGTGCCAGCTCACCACCGACGGTAGCGCCAGGGCAGTTCTTC.

The chain couples TRBV19 to TRBJ2-5; possible D gene TRBD2, 6 bases. Looked up from germline, CDR1 is LNHDA and CDR2 is SQIVND (reference sequence). Trimming pared 7 bases from V and 3 bases from J, leaving 12 bases between. There are 13 residues in the CDR3. The CDR3 sequence: CASKGTGKETQYF. CDR3 coding DNA: TGTGCCAGTAAAGGGACTGGTAAAGAGACCCAGTACTTC.

The chain links TRBV11-2 to TRBJ1-4; 7 positions match TRBD1. There are 13 residues in the CDR3. CDR1 is SGHAT and CDR2 is FQNNGV in the germline V gene. Trimming at V came to 5 bases and at J to 6 bases, leaving 3 bases not matched to a gene. The CDR3 region has the DNA TGTGCCAGCAGCGACAGGGTGGATGAAAAACTGTTTTTT. Protein sequence: CASSDRVDEKLFF. Full variable domain (missing parts from reference TRBV11-2 and TRBJ1-4): EAGVAQSPRYKIIEKRQSVAFWCNPISGHATLYWYQQILGQGPKLLIQFQNNGVVDDSQLPKDRFSAERLKGVDSTLKIQPAKLEDSAVYLCASSDRVDEKLFFGSGTQLSVL.

The chain joins TRBV7-9 to TRBJ2-7, with 7 bases identical to TRBD1. Germline lookup yields CDR1 SEHNR and CDR2 FQNEAQ (reference sequence). CDR3 length equals 13 residues. J gave up 7 bases and V 1 base, and 4 bases lay outside the gene matches. CDR3 region: CASSLETGDEQYF. The CDR3 coding sequence is TGTGCCAGCAGCTTAGAAACAGGGGATGAGCAGTACTTC.

V usage is TRBV23-1 and J usage is TRBJ1-1; D unresolved. TRBV23-1 is designated an ORF whose function remains uncertain. The CDR3 runs to 10 residues. Trimming stripped 8 bases from V and 10 bases from J, with 11 bases between. CDR3 sequence reads: CASAGEGAFF. CDR3 DNA: TGCGCCAGCGCCGGAGAGGGAGCTTTCTTT.